Sequencing of this TCR beta chain was carried out in a study of OX40 agonist ivuxolimab in advanced cancers. Study results and caveats: Among patients with partial responses at 0.1-3.0 mg/kg, clonal expansion was among the lowest.

As to this clone: Its antigen is as yet unknown.

The repertoire was sequenced with immunoSEQ multiplex PCR; TCRdb's copy has only in-frame clones and lacks some. The table lists just over 95,000 clones, roughly 88% of them singletons. The CDR3 totals 14 residues. V was pared by 4 bases and J by 3 bases, with 0 bases of the junction left unmatched. CDR1 and CDR2 from the germline V gene are MNHEY and SMNVEV (reference sequence). This chain links TRBV27 with TRBJ2-6; 7 bases align to TRBD2. The sequence derives from an adult with an advanced solid tumor such as melanoma, head and neck, liver or kidney cancer. Here the sequenced sample was CD4+ or CD8+ T cells sorted from blood, taken in a trial of the OX40 agonist ivuxolimab. The CDR3 DNA follows: TGTGCCAGCAGTTGGGGGGGTGGGGCCAACGTCCTGACTTTC. This codes for CASSWGGGANVLTF.